Many counts were recorded for the clone carrying this TCR beta chain. These data originate in a study of neurological immune-mediated disorders. TCRdb recomputed calls from the 5' RACE reads with MiXCR, one row per CDR3 protein. The sample records more than 50,000 distinct CDR3 sequences, roughly 5% being singletons. Looked up from germline, CDR1 is LGHDT and CDR2 is YNNKEL (reference sequence). Deletions cut 3 bases from V and 1 base from J, with 6 bases between. The CDR3 runs to 13 residues. The sequenced sample was PBMCs. The chain combines TRBV3-1 with TRBJ1-1, with D unresolved. This clonotype was obtained from a woman younger than 45 with multiple sclerosis. The CDR3, as DNA: TGTGCCAGCAGCCACAAGGGGAACACTGAAGCTTTCTTT. Translated, it gives CASSHKGNTEAFF.